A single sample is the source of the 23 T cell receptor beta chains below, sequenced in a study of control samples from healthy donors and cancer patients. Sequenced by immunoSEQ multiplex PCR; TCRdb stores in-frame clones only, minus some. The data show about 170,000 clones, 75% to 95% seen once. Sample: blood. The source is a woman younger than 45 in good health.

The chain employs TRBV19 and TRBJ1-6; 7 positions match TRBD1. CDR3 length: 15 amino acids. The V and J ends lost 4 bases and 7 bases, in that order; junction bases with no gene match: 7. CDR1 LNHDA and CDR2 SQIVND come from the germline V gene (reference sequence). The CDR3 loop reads CASSKRTGGNSPLHF. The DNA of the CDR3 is TGTGCCAGTAGTAAGAGGACAGGTGGGAATTCACCCCTCCACTTT. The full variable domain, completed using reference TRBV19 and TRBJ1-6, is DGGITQSPKYLFRKEGQNVTLSCEQNLNHDAMYWYRQDPGQGLRLIYYSQIVNDFQKGDIAEGYSVSREKKESFPLTVTSAQKNPTAFYLCASSKRTGGNSPLHFGNGTRLTVT.

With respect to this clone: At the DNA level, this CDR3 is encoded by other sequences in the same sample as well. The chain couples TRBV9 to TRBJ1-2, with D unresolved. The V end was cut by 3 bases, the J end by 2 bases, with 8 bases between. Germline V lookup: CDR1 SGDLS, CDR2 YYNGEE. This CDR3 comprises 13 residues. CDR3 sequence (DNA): TGTGCCAGCAGCGCGACTGCGAACTATGGCTACACCTTC. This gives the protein CASSATANYGYTF.

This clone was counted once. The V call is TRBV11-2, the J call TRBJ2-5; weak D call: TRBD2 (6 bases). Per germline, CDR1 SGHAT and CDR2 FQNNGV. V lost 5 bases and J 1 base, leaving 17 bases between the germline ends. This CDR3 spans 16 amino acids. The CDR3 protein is CASSLNPGLVQETQYF. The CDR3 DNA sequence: TGTGCCAGCAGCCTGAATCCGGGACTCGTCCAAGAGACCCAGTACTTC.

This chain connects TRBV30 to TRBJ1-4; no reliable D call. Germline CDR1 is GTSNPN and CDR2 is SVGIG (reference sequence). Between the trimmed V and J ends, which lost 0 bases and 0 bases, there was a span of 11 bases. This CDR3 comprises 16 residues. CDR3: CAWSVLGVTTNEKLFF. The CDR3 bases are TGTGCCTGGAGTGTACTTGGGGTCACAACTAATGAAAAACTGTTTTTT.

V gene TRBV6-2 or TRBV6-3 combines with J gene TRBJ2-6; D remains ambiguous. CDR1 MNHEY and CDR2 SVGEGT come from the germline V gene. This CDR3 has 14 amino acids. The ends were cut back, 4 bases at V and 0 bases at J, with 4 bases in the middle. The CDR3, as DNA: TGTGCCAGCAGTTGGAACTCTGGGGCCAACGTCCTGACTTTC. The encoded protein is CASSWNSGANVLTF.

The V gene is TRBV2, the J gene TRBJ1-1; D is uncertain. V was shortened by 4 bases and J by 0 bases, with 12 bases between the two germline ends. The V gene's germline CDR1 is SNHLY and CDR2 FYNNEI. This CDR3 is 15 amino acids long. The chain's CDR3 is CASSGGMGMNTEAFF. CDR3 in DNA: TGTGCCAGCAGTGGAGGGATGGGAATGAACACTGAAGCTTTCTTT.

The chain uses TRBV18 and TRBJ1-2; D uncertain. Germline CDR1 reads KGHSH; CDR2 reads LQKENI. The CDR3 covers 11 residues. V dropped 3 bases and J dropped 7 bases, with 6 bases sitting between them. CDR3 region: CASSPRVGYTF. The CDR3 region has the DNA TGTGCCAGCTCACCTAGGGTTGGCTACACCTTC.

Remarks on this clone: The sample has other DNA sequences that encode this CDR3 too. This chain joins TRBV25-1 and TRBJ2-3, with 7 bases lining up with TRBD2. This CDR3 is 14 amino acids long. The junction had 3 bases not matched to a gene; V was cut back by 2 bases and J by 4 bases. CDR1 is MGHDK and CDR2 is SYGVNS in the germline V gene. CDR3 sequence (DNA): TGTGCCAGCAGTGAACGGGGAGGGGCAGATACGCAGTATTTT. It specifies CASSERGGADTQYF. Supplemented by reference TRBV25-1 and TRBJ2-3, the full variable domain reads EADIYQTPRYLVIGTGKKITLECSQTMGHDKMYWYQQDPGMELHLIHYSYGVNSTEKGDLSSESTVSRIRTEHFPLTLESARPSHTSQYLCASSERGGADTQYFGPGTRLTVL.

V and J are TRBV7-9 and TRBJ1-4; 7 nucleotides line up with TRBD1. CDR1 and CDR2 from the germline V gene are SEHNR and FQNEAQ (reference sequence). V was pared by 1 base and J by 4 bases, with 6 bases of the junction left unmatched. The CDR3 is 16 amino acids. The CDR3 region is CASSLGLTGSNEKLFF. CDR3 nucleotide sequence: TGTGCCAGCAGCTTAGGCCTGACAGGGAGTAATGAAAAACTGTTTTTT.

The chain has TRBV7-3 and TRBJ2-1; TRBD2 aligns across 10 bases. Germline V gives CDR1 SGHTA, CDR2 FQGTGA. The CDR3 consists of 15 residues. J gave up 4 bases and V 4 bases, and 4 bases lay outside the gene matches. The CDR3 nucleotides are TGTGCCAGCAGCTCCTCTAGCGGGAGTTACAATGAGCAGTTCTTC. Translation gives CASSSSSGSYNEQFF.

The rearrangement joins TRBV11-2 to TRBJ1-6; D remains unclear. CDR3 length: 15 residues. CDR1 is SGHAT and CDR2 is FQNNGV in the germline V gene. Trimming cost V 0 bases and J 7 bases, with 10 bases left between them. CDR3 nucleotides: TGTGCCAGCAGCTTAGACGGTGGGCAGAATTCACCCCTCCACTTT. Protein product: CASSLDGGQNSPLHF.

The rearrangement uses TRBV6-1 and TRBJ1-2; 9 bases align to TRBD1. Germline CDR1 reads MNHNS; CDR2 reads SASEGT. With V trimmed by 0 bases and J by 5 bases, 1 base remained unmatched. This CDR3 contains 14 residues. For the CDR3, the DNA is TGTGCCAGCAGTGAAGCGGGGACAGGGTATGGCTACACCTTC. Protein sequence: CASSEAGTGYGYTF.

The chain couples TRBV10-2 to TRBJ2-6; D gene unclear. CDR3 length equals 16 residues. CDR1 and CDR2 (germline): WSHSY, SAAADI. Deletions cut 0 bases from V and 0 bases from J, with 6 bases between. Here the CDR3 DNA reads TGCGCCAGCAGTGAGTCGGCGCCCTCTGGGGCCAACGTCCTGACTTTC. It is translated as CASSESAPSGANVLTF.

The CDR3, as DNA: TGTGCCAGCAGGAGGGACAGCCTGTACTTGAACACTGAAGCTTTCTTT. Translation: CASRRDSLYLNTEAFF. The chain carries TRBV2 and TRBJ1-1, with TRBD1 identical over 7 bases. From germline, CDR1 is SNHLY and CDR2 FYNNEI. Losses at the gene ends were 6 bases for V and 0 bases for J; bases not matched to a gene: 10. This CDR3 region has 16 residues.

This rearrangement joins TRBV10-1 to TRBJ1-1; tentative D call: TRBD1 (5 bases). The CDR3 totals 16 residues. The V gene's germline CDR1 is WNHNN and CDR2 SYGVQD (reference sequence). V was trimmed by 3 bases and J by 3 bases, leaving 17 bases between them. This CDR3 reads CASSDNRTLEDTEAFF. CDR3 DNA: TGCGCCAGCAGTGATAACAGGACCCTAGAGGACACTGAAGCTTTCTTT.

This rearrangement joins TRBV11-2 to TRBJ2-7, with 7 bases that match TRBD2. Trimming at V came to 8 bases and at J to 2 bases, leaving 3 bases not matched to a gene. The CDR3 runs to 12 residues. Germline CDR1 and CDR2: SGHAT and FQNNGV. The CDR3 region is CASWGGAYEQYF. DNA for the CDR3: TGTGCCAGCTGGGGGGGGGCCTACGAGCAGTACTTC.

CDR3 bases: TGTGCCAGCCGGACAGGGGTTTATGGCTACACCTTC. Encoded protein: CASRTGVYGYTF. The chain uses TRBV28 and TRBJ1-2, with 9 bases aligning to TRBD1. Germline-derived CDR1 and CDR2 are MDHEN and SYDVKM. V shed 8 bases, J shed 5 bases, and the junction held 3 bases outside the gene matches. CDR3 length: 12 amino acids.

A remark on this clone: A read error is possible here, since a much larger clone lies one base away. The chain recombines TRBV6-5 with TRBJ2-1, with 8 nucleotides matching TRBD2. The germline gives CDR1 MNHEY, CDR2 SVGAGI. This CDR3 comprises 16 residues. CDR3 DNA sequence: TGTGCCAGCAGTTACTCGAGCGGGAGTTCCTACAATAAGCAGTTCTTC. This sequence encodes CASSYSSGSSYNKQFF.

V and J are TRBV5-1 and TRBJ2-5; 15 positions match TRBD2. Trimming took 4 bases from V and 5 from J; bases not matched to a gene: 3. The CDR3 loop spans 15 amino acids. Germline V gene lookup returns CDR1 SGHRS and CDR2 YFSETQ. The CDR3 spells CASSTGTSGGETQYF. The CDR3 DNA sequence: TGCGCCAGCAGCACTGGGACTAGCGGGGGGGAGACCCAGTACTTC.

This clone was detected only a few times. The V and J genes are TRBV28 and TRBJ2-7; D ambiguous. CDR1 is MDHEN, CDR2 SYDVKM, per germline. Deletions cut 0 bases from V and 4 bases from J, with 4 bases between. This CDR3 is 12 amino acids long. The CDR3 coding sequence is TGTGCCAGCAGTTTATGGGGGTACGAGCAGTACTTC. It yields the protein CASSLWGYEQYF.

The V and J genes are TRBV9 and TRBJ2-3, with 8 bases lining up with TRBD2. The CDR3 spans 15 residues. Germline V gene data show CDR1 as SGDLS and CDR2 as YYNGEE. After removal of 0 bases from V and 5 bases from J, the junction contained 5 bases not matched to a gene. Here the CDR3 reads CASSVATGGRDTQYF. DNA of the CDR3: TGTGCCAGCAGCGTAGCAACGGGAGGGAGAGATACGCAGTATTTT.

CDR3 region: CASSTRVGNSPLHF. The DNA for the CDR3 is TGTGCCAGTAGTACCAGGGTCGGCAATTCACCCCTCCACTTT. The gene calls are TRBV19 and TRBJ1-6; D possibly corresponds to TRBD1 (5 bases). CDR3 size: 14 residues. Germline V CDR1 and CDR2: LNHDA, SQIVND (reference sequence). V gave up 4 bases and J gave up 7 bases, with 11 bases separating them.

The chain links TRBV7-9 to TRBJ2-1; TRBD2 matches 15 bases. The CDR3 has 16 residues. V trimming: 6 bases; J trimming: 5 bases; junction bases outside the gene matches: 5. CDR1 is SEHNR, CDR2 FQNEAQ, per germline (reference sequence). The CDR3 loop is CASRPGLAGGHNEQFF. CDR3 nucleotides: TGTGCCAGCAGACCCGGACTAGCGGGGGGGCACAATGAGCAGTTCTTC. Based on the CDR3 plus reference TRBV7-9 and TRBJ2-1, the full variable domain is DTGVSQNPRHKITKRGQNVTFRCDPISEHNRLYWYRQTLGQGPEFLTYFQNEAQLEKSRLLSDRFSAERPKGSFSTLEIQRTEQGDSAMYLCASRPGLAGGHNEQFFGPGTRLTVL.